This TCR beta chain was sequenced for a study of graft-versus-host responses after intestinal transplantation. Study summary: Each recipient received a multivisceral, liver-intestinal, or isolated intestinal graft. Every recipient had anti-thymocyte globulin induction and two to four years of tacrolimus plus steroids.

TCRdb's table, derived via immunoSEQ multiplex PCR, lists solely in-frame clones and lacks some. The sample has some 110,000 clones, 90% to 95% seen once. In the case of this clone: Its antigen is still unknown.

Per the germline V gene, CDR1 is SGHVS and CDR2 is FQNEAQ. CDR3 size: 16 residues. V was clipped by 6 bases and J by 6 bases, with 24 bases between them. Points from the study as a whole: Recipient marrow showed GvH clones, some seen first in ileum or blood. Some patients had graft-donor T cell macrochimerism, and their allografts showed high graft-versus-host to host-versus-graft clonal ratios.

The sequencing here drew on unstimulated CD8+ T cells sorted from spleen or lymph node cells, taken before transplant. The chain employs TRBV7-8 and TRBJ2-7; the D call may be TRBD1 or TRBD2 (6 bases each). This TCR was recovered from a human donor who was the organ donor for an intestinal transplant. CDR3 sequence: CASSLPSWGAVSEQYF. CDR3 coding DNA: TGTGCCAGCAGTCTTCCCTCGTGGGGGGCTGTCTCCGAGCAGTACTTC.